What follows is one T cell receptor (beta chain) and its context. Its antigen is as yet unknown. These data originate in a study of cytomegalovirus exposure and HLA in healthy donors. Germline lookup yields CDR1 SGHTA and CDR2 FQGTGA. This CDR3 has 17 amino acids. Trimming at V came to 3 bases and at J to 4 bases, leaving 8 bases not matched to a gene. In the PCR, 60 Vbeta and 13 Jbeta primers were used. Profiled with immunoSEQ multiplex PCR; TCRdb holds only in-frame clones, not every one. Among about 210,000 clones listed, 82% were seen once. Study observations and caveats: Productive rates of about 90% or about 30% were seen for most TCR beta V segments in an earlier analysis. V- and J-gene trimming in TCR beta was tied to a missense DCLRE1C variant by an analysis performed later.

The receptor comes from a man in his forties in good health and CMV-seropositive. This chain uses TRBV7-3 with TRBJ2-2, with 10 positions matching TRBD2. The sample taken for sequencing was PBMCs. The CDR3 region has the DNA TGTGCCAGCAGCTTGCTAGCGGGAGAGGTTGGCACCGGGGAGCTGTTTTTT. It encodes CASSLLAGEVGTGELFF.